This TCR beta chain comes out of a study of beta chain features in type 1 diabetes. Findings of the study overall: Possible PCR preference for shorter templates applied equally to patients and controls. In all four CD4+ subsets, TCRB CDR3 length was significantly, moderately reduced in type 1 diabetes.

The V and J ends lost 6 bases and 2 bases, in that order; junction bases with no gene match: 12. This CDR3 has 15 residues. Per the germline V gene, CDR1 is SQVTM and CDR2 is ANQGSEA. A few counts support this clone. The antigen remains unidentified. Purities over 98% were achieved in all sorted populations. Reverse transcribing all isolated RNA meant expressed TCRB transcripts were sequenced. The protocol was immunoSEQ multiplex PCR, while the TCRdb copy is restricted to in-frame clones and leaves out a portion. Found here are around 250,000 clones, 25% to 35% of them singletons; the top ten hold about 3.9%.

The receptor was derived from a young man in good health. The chain joins TRBV29-1 to TRBJ2-5; 7 bases are shared with TRBD2. Sequencing used central memory CD4+ T cells from blood. The CDR3: CSVPASAGVQETQYF. In nucleotides, the CDR3 is TGCAGCGTCCCCGCGTCCGCGGGAGTACAAGAGACCCAGTACTTC.